Listed below are T cell receptor beta chains from one sample, sequenced in a study of T cells in narcolepsy. Here immunoSEQ multiplex PCR was the method, and the copy in TCRdb shows in-frame clones only, minus some. Of about 2,200 clones in the sample, over 25% were seen once. No antigen is known for these receptors. The specimen sequenced was cultured CD4+ T cells from cerebrospinal fluid. The receptor source for this set is a human donor with narcolepsy. Each CDR3 is given with its conserved first and last residue. The order of the fields is J gene, clone size, D gene, V gene, CDR3 DNA, CDR3 protein. D genes are given only for firm matches. Not all rows give a size; the values are once, few, many and, for expanded clones, a class.

>TRBJ2-7|NA|NA|TRBV11-3
TGTGCCAGCAGCACCGGTGCCCTCTTCGGCTACGAGCAGTACTTC
CASSTGALFGYEQYF
>TRBJ2-7|few|NA|TRBV11-2
TGTGCCAGCAGCTTCCAATTGGACGGGGAGCAGTACTTC
CASSFQLDGEQYF
>TRBJ1-3|few|NA|TRBV7-4
TGTGCCAGCAGCCTCACAGACTCTGGAAACACCATATATTTT
CASSLTDSGNTIYF
>TRBJ2-4|large|NA|TRBV12-1
TGTGCCAGCAGCTTTGCGCAACGGGGGGGCTCTCATTCACTAGCCAAAAACATTCAGTACTTC
CASSFAQRGGSHSLAKNIQYF
>TRBJ2-5|NA|TRBD2|TRBV7-7
TGTGCCAGCAGCTCTAGCGGGAGTGGGGAGACCCAGTACTTC
CASSSSGSGETQYF
>TRBJ2-7|medium-sized|NA|TRBV6-1
TGTGCCAGCAGTAAACAGCAACTGGGGTCGTACGAGCAGTACTTC
CASSKQQLGSYEQYF
>TRBJ1-5|few|TRBD1|TRBV11-3
TGTGCCAGCAGCCCCAACAGGGGTAGCAATCAGCCCCAGCATTTT
CASSPNRGSNQPQHF
>TRBJ2-1|few|TRBD2|TRBV4-2
TGTGCCAGCAGCCGACTAGCGGGAGGTGTAGGTGAGCAGTTCTTC
CASSRLAGGVGEQFF
>TRBJ2-5|NA|NA|TRBV4-2
TGTGCCAGCAACCTCTGGGGACGGAAAGAGACCCAGTACTTC
CASNLWGRKETQYF
>TRBJ2-2|NA|TRBD1|TRBV6-6
TGTGCCAGCAGTTACCTGACAGGGGGCACCGGGGAGCTGTTTTTT
CASSYLTGGTGELFF
>TRBJ2-2|NA|TRBD1|TRBV4-2
TGTGCCAGCAGCTTGAGGGGGACAGGGAGAACCGGGGAGCTGTTTTTT
CASSLRGTGRTGELFF
>TRBJ1-4|few|NA|TRBV7-2
TGTGCCAGCAGTACCAACGGGGGAAACGAAAAACTGTTTTTT
CASSTNGGNEKLFF
>TRBJ2-7|NA|NA|TRBV9
TGTGCCAGCAGCCCTAGCCCTATCGGGGACTCCTACGAGCAGTACTTC
CASSPSPIGDSYEQYF
>TRBJ1-5|few|NA|TRBV9
TGTGCCAGCAGCCGAGATAGCAATCAGCCCCAGCATTTT
CASSRDSNQPQHF
>TRBJ2-7|NA|NA|TRBV9
TGTGCCAGCAGCGGGGGTCAGGGGGGCTACGAGCAGTACTTC
CASSGGQGGYEQYF
>TRBJ2-7|medium-sized|NA|TRBV11-3
TGTGCCAGCAGCTTAGAGTTGGGAAACTACGAGCAGTACTTC
CASSLELGNYEQYF
>TRBJ1-2|NA|NA|TRBV6-1
TGTGCCATCAGTGAGTCGAACACAGGTTATGGCTACACCTTC
CAISESNTGYGYTF
>TRBJ1-4|few|NA|TRBV25-1
TGTGCGAGCAGTGAATCCGGGGCTACCTCTAATGAAAAAGTGTTTTTT
CASSESGATSNEKVFF
>TRBJ2-5|NA|NA|TRBV6-1
TGTGCCAGCTCCGGGCAGCCTCCGTACCAAGAGACCCAGTACTTC
CASSGQPPYQETQYF
>TRBJ2-7|medium-sized|NA|TRBV10-3
TGTGCCATCGGCGGGGCCTACGAGCAGTACTTC
CAIGGAYEQYF
>TRBJ2-1|medium-sized|NA|TRBV5-4
TGTGCCAGCAGCTTGGAAAGGAGCGAGGGGGAGCAGTTCTTC
CASSLERSEGEQFF
>TRBJ2-3|few|NA|TRBV7-8
TGTGCCAGCAGCGTCCAGGGGGGGAACACAGATACGCAGTATTTT
CASSVQGGNTDTQYF
>TRBJ2-3|few|NA|TRBV5-4
TGTGCCAGCAGCTCCGATTCAGATACGCAGTATTTT
CASSSDSDTQYF
>TRBJ1-5|medium-sized|NA|TRBV29-1
TGCAGCGTTTCACAGGACAGAAGCAATCAGCCCCAGCATTTT
CSVSQDRSNQPQHF
>TRBJ2-1|few|NA|TRBV7-3
TGTGCCAGCAGCGCTGCCGGGACAAATTATGAGCAGTTCTTC
CASSAAGTNYEQFF
>TRBJ2-6|large|NA|TRBV6-5
TGTGCCAGCAGTTACTCGAGAGAGGCCAACGTCCTGACTTTC
CASSYSREANVLTF
>TRBJ2-5|NA|NA|TRBV4-2
TGTGCCAGCAGCCAATTTGCAGGGGTTCCGGGTGAGACCCAGTACTTC
CASSQFAGVPGETQYF
>TRBJ2-5|medium-sized|TRBD2|TRBV29-1
TGCAGCGTTGAATCGGGTAGCGGGTTGGGGACCCAGTACTTC
CSVESGSGLGTQYF
>TRBJ1-1|NA|TRBD1|TRBV30
TGTGGCTGGAGTGGAGAGGGGGCAGGAACTGAAGCTTTCTTT
CGWSGEGAGTEAFF
>TRBJ2-1|NA|TRBD2|TRBV11-2
TGTGCCAGCAGCTTAGCCTCAGCGGGGGGATCGGATGAGCAGTTCTTC
CASSLASAGGSDEQFF
>TRBJ2-7|few|NA|TRBV4-2
TGTGCCAGCAGCGCCCACGTTGGGGGCTCCTACGAGCAGTACTTC
CASSAHVGGSYEQYF
>TRBJ2-7|NA|NA|TRBV5-6
TGTGCCAGCAGCTTAGAGTTGGGAAACTACGAGCAGTACTTC
CASSLELGNYEQYF
>TRBJ2-5|NA|TRBD1|TRBV23-1
TGCGCCAGCAGCCATCAGACAGGGACCCAAGAGACCCAGTACTTC
CASSHQTGTQETQYF
>TRBJ2-5|NA|TRBD2|TRBV11-3
TGTGCCAGCACCGGGGCTAGCGGGGGTCAAGAGACCCAGTACTTC
CASTGASGGQETQYF
>TRBJ2-3|NA|NA|TRBV5-6
TGTGCCAGCAGCTTAGACAGCTCAGATACGCAGTATTTT
CASSLDSSDTQYF
>TRBJ2-1|large|NA|TRBV5-1
TGCGCCAGCAGCGCAGGCTCATCCTACAATGAGCAGTTCTTC
CASSAGSSYNEQFF
>TRBJ2-3|few|TRBD2|TRBV7-3
TGTGCCAGCAGCGGCCCGGGGGGGAACACAGATACGCAGTATTTT
CASSGPGGNTDTQYF
>TRBJ2-3|few|TRBD2|TRBV11-3
TGTGCCAGCAGCTTGGGGGGGACAGATACGCAGTATTTT
CASSLGGTDTQYF
>TRBJ1-5|large|NA|TRBV5-5
TGTGCCAGCAGCTGGAGACCCTCTGACAATCAGCCCCAGCATTTT
CASSWRPSDNQPQHF
>TRBJ2-3|few|NA|TRBV28
TGTGCCAGCAGTGGTCGCGGGAAAGTGCAAGATACGCAGTATTTT
CASSGRGKVQDTQYF
>TRBJ2-2|few|TRBD1|TRBV5-5
TGCGCCAGCAGCCCTCGGGCAGGGGGCTTTACCGGGGAGCTGTTTTTT
CASSPRAGGFTGELFF
>TRBJ1-3|NA|NA|TRBV5-8
TGTGCCAGCAGCTTGTGGGGGGCTGGAAACACCATATATTTT
CASSLWGAGNTIYF
>TRBJ2-3|medium-sized|NA|TRBV30
TGTGCCTGGAGTATTGAGGCCCTTACGCAGTATTTT
CAWSIEALTQYF
>TRBJ2-7|NA|NA|TRBV11-2
TGTGCCAGCAGCACAGGTTCCTACGAGCAGTACTTC
CASSTGSYEQYF
>TRBJ2-5|few|TRBD1|TRBV7-6
TGTGCCAGCAGCTCGGGACAGGGCCTGAAAGAGACCCAGTACTTC
CASSSGQGLKETQYF
>TRBJ2-3|large|TRBD2|TRBV6-4
TGTGCCAGCAGTGACGAACTAGCGGGCCGACACACAGATACGCAGTATTTT
CASSDELAGRHTDTQYF
>TRBJ2-7|NA|NA|TRBV7-6
TGTGCCAGCAGCCATAACTTAGTGGGGGAGCAGTACTTC
CASSHNLVGEQYF
>TRBJ1-2|NA|NA|TRBV7-2
TGTGCCAGCAGCGTAGGGGGAGCCGGGGGATATGGCTACACCTTC
CASSVGGAGGYGYTF
>TRBJ1-4|few|NA|TRBV5-5
TGTGCCATCATCTTCGGGTCCGTTGAAAAACTGTTTTTT
CAIIFGSVEKLFF
>TRBJ1-6|medium-sized|NA|TRBV19
TGTGCCAGTAGTATTTCAGGGGTCGGTAATTCACCCCTCCACTTT
CASSISGVGNSPLHF
>TRBJ2-4|few|NA|TRBV7-2
TGTGCCAGCAGCCGGGTGGGGGAAAACATTCAGTACTTC
CASSRVGENIQYF
>TRBJ1-2|few|NA|TRBV9
TGTGCCAGCAGCCTATTATTTAGGGAAGATCGCTATGGCTACACCTTC
CASSLLFREDRYGYTF
>TRBJ1-2|NA|NA|TRBV11-3
TGTGCCAGCAGCTTGGGGATCAACAGGGACCTTAACTATGGCTACACCTTC
CASSLGINRDLNYGYTF
>TRBJ2-7|large|NA|TRBV11-3
TGTGCCAGCAGCTTCGTACGTGGGGGAGGCGAGCAGTACTTC
CASSFVRGGGEQYF
>TRBJ2-7|NA|NA|TRBV7-3
TGTGCCAGCAGCACCGGTGCCCTCTTCGGCTACGAGCAGTACTTC
CASSTGALFGYEQYF
>TRBJ2-5|NA|TRBD1|TRBV7-2
TGCGCCAGCAGCCATCAGACAGGGACCCAAGAGACCCAGTACTTC
CASSHQTGTQETQYF
>TRBJ2-5|NA|NA|TRBV4-1
TGCGCCAGCAGCCAACGCACCGGGGGCGGACAAGAGACCCAGTACTTC
CASSQRTGGGQETQYF